This TCR beta chain is from a study of blood T cell repertoires in COVID-19. Whole-study context: There were acute and convalescent COVID-19 samples, and they came from the United States, Italy and Spain. In each case, the material was cDNA or gDNA derived from T cells, B-cell-depleted T cells, or PBMCs.

Per the original methods: Reference gene primer amplification gave nucleated cell count estimates. Assay: immunoSEQ multiplex PCR; the TCRdb copy retains only in-frame clones and omits some. The V and J calls and clone size are taken from that table; D and trimming were inferred from the DNA. The table has over 100,000 clones, around 80% seen once. This CDR3 has 17 amino acids. The germline CDR1 and CDR2 sequences are LGHDT and YNNKEL (reference sequence). Losses at the gene ends were 3 bases for V and 11 bases for J; bases not matched to a gene: 16. The specimen sequenced was peripheral blood. The gene calls are TRBV3-1 (or the pseudogene TRBV3-2) and TRBJ1-6; 7 nucleotides line up with TRBD1. The sequence came from a woman in her sixties or seventies with acute or convalescent COVID-19. The CDR3 is CASSQVRTGSLRPPLHF. In DNA, the CDR3 is TGTGCCAGCAGCCAGGTTAGGACAGGATCACTTCGTCCACCCCTCCACTTT.